This TCR beta chain was obtained from a study of shared clonotypes between healthy human individuals. The germline gives CDR1 MNHNS, CDR2 SASEGT. The CDR3 covers 18 residues. V was clipped by 0 bases and J by 4 bases; unmatched bases: 5. For this clone: Its antigen is undetermined.

TCRdb's table, derived via immunoSEQ multiplex PCR, lists solely in-frame clones and lacks some. The top ten hold approximately 1.7% of the sample, which has roughly 640,000 clones, approximately 79% seen once. The study's findings and limits: Clonotypes that were shared across four donors made up approximately 5% of naive CD4 clonotypes. Naive subsets typically showed greater estimated richness than memory subsets. In contrast to clonotypes shared by all four donors, non-shared clonotypes had lower generation probabilities.

CD45RA-negative memory and CD45RA+ naive subsets were split from the CD4+ cells. This clonotype originated in a woman in her twenties or thirties in good health. The chain uses TRBV6-1 and TRBJ2-2; 13 bases fit TRBD2. Specimen: memory CD4+ T cells sorted from blood. Sample subset: CD45RA-negative fraction. CDR3 sequence reads: CASSEAKGLAGFTGELFF. The CDR3 region has the DNA TGTGCCAGCAGTGAAGCTAAGGGACTAGCGGGGTTCACCGGGGAGCTGTTTTTT.